This TCR beta chain appears in the sequencing data of a study of blood T cell repertoires in COVID-19. Turning to the study itself: Samples taken during acute and convalescent COVID-19 were collected in the United States, Italy and Spain.

Authors' data handling: Reference gene primer amplification yielded estimated nucleated cell counts. The table came from immunoSEQ multiplex PCR; TCRdb's copy has only in-frame clones and leaves some out. That table furnishes V, J and clone size, whereas the DNA furnished D and trimming. The table records about 230,000 clones, about 88% of them present only once. This clonotype was obtained from a woman in her sixties with acute or convalescent COVID-19. The sequencing input was peripheral blood.

DNA for the CDR3: TGTGCCAGCAGTTACTTACAGGGGTCTAACTATGGCTACACCTTC. Translation gives CASSYLQGSNYGYTF. V gene TRBV6-5 combines with J gene TRBJ1-2; 7 bases agree with TRBD1. Germline values: CDR1 MNHEY, CDR2 SVGAGI. This CDR3 is built from 15 residues. Unmatched junction bases numbered 2, after V lost 1 base and J lost 0 bases.